This T cell receptor (beta chain) was profiled in a study of beta chain features in type 1 diabetes. The isolated RNA, all of it, was reverse transcribed, so expressed TCRB transcripts were what got sequenced. Naive, central memory and regulatory T cell samples came to a mean of about 3.9 million reads. Using immunoSEQ multiplex PCR, the repertoire was profiled, and TCRdb retains in-frame clones only, with some absent. The sample holds hundreds of thousands of clones, about 13% seen once. Trimming pared 5 bases from V and 7 bases from J, leaving 17 bases between. The CDR3 spans 14 residues. CDR1 is LNHDA, CDR2 SQIVND, per germline (reference sequence). In the case of this clone: Antigen specificity is unknown.

General study findings and limits: Any role of HLA type in TCRB rearrangement remained unresolved here. When Type 1 diabetes patients were examined, their TCRB CDR3s proved moderately but significantly shorter in all four CD4+ subsets.

Using CD45RO/CCR7/CD25/CD127/CD95/CD27, CD4+ naive, central memory, regulatory and stem cell-like memory cells were sorted. The chain recombines TRBV19 with TRBJ2-5; D perhaps matches TRBD2 (5 bases). The source material was naive CD4+ T cells from blood. The sequence came from a man in his thirties or forties with type 1 diabetes. CDR3 sequence (DNA): TGTGCCAGTAGTCCCCACGGGGTACTTCGGACCCAGTACTTC. This codes for CASSPHGVLRTQYF.